The 5 T cell receptor beta chains given below trace back to one sample, sequenced in a study of OX40 agonist ivuxolimab in advanced cancers. Repertoires were generated with immunoSEQ multiplex PCR, while TCRdb's copy carries only in-frame clones and drops some. The repertoire holds tens of thousands of clones, with about 85% as singletons. The sample was CD4+ or CD8+ T cells sorted from blood, taken in a trial of the OX40 agonist ivuxolimab. The receptors come from an adult with an advanced solid tumor such as melanoma, head and neck, liver or kidney cancer.

This chain uses TRBV23-1 with TRBJ2-1; maybe TRBD1 (6 bases). TRBV23-1 is an ORF, and what it does is uncertain. This CDR3 spans 15 amino acids. Trimming left V 2 bases short and J 1 base short, with 9 bases between. CDR3 region: CASSQPTGSYNEQFF. DNA of the CDR3: TGCGCCAGCAGTCAACCGACAGGATCCTACAATGAGCAGTTCTTC.

The chain has TRBV19 and TRBJ2-7; D might be TRBD1 (6 bases). The CDR3 is 13 amino acids. Deletions cut 3 bases from V and 6 bases from J, with 12 bases between. Germline V gene lookup returns CDR1 LNHDA and CDR2 SQIVND (reference sequence). CDR3 protein: CASSISRGSEQYF. The CDR3 DNA reads as TGTGCCAGTAGTATCAGCAGGGGCAGCGAGCAGTACTTC. Based on the CDR3 plus reference TRBV19 and TRBJ2-7, the full variable domain is DGGITQSPKYLFRKEGQNVTLSCEQNLNHDAMYWYRQDPGQGLRLIYYSQIVNDFQKGDIAEGYSVSREKKESFPLTVTSAQKNPTAFYLCASSISRGSEQYFGPGTRLTVT.

The chain combines TRBV4-1 with TRBJ2-7; 8 positions match TRBD1. J gave up 5 bases and V 2 bases, and 8 bases lay outside the gene matches. Germline V gene lookup returns CDR1 MGHRA and CDR2 YSYEKL. CDR3 size: 15 residues. CDR3 in amino acids: CASSQTPGQVNEQYF. Here the CDR3 DNA reads TGCGCCAGCAGCCAAACACCGGGACAGGTGAACGAGCAGTACTTC.

The chain carries TRBV7-9 and TRBJ2-1, with D perhaps being TRBD1 or TRBD2 (5 bases each). This CDR3 region has 14 residues. Germline V lookup: CDR1 SEHNR, CDR2 FQNEAQ (reference sequence). V lost 5 bases and J lost 9, with 17 bases in between. CDR3 nucleotides: TGTGCCAGCAGCCGGGACGTCAGGCCGGGTGAGCAGTTCTTC. It codes for CASSRDVRPGEQFF. Combining the CDR3 with reference TRBV7-9 and TRBJ2-1 gives the whole variable domain DTGVSQNPRHKITKRGQNVTFRCDPISEHNRLYWYRQTLGQGPEFLTYFQNEAQLEKSRLLSDRFSAERPKGSFSTLEIQRTEQGDSAMYLCASSRDVRPGEQFFGPGTRLTVL.

The chain has TRBV7-9 and TRBJ2-3; tentative D call: TRBD1 (5 bases). Per the germline V gene, CDR1 is SEHNR and CDR2 is FQNEAQ (reference sequence). Trimming took off 6 bases at V and 3 bases at J, with 16 bases between the two ends. The CDR3 has 15 residues. The DNA of the CDR3 is TGTGCCAGCAGTTCTAAGCTTCGACAGACAGATACGCAGTATTTT. Amino acids: CASSSKLRQTDTQYF. Supplemented by reference TRBV7-9 and TRBJ2-3, the full variable domain reads DTGVSQNPRHKITKRGQNVTFRCDPISEHNRLYWYRQTLGQGPEFLTYFQNEAQLEKSRLLSDRFSAERPKGSFSTLEIQRTEQGDSAMYLCASSSKLRQTDTQYFGPGTRLTVL.